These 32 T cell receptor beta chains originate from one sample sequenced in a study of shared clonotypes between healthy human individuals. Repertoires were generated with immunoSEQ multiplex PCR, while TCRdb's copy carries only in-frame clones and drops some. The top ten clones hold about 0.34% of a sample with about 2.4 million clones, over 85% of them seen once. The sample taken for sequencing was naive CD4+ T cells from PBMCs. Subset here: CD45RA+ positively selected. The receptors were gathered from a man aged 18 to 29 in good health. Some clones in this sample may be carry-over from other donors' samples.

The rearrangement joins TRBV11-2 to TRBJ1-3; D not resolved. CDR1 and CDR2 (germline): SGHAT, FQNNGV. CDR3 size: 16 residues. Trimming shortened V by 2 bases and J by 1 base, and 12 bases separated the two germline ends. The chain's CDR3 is CASSLLGKGSGNTIYF. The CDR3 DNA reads TGTGCCAGCAGCTTACTTGGTAAAGGGTCTGGAAACACCATATATTTT.

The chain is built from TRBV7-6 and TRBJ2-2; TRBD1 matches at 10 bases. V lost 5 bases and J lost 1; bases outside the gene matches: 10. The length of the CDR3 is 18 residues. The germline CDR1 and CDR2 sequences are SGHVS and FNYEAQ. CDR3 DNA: TGTGCCAGCAGCATCTCGAGACAGGGGGCCCTGAACACCGGGGAGCTGTTTTTT. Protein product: CASSISRQGALNTGELFF.

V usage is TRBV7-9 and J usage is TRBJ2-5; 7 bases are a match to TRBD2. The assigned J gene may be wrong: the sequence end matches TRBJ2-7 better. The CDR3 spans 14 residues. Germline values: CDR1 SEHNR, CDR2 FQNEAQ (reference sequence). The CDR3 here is CASSLGLADYEQYF. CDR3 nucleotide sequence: TGTGCCAGCAGCTTAGGGCTAGCGGACTACGAGCAGTACTTC.

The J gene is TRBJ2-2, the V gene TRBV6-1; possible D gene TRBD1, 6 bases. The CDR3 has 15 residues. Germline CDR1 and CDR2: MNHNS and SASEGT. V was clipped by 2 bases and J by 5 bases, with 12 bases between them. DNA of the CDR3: TGTGCCAGCAGTGAATTTGTGAGGGGGACCGGGGAGCTGTTTTTT. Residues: CASSEFVRGTGELFF.

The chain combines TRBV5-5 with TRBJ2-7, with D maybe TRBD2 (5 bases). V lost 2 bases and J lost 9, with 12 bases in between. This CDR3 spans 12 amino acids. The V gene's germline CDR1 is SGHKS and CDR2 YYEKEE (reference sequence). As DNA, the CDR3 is TGTGCCAGCAGCTTAATCTCCGGAGGGCAGTACTTC. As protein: CASSLISGGQYF.

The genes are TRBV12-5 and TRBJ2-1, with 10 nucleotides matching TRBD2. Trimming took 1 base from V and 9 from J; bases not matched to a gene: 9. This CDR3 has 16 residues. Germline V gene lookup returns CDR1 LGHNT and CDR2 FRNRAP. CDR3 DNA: TGTGCTAGTGGTTTGGAGCCTAGCGGGAGACTCGTTGAGCAGTTCTTC. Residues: CASGLEPSGRLVEQFF.

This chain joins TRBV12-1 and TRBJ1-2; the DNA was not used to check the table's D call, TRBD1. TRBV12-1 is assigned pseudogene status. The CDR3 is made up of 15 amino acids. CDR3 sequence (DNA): TGTGCCAGCAGCTCGCATCTAACAGGGAAAACCGGCTACACCTTC. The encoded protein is CASSSHLTGKTGYTF.

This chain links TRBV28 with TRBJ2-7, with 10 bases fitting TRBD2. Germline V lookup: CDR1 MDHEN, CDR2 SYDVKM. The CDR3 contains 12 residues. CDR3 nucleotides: TGTCTAGCTAGCGGGAGATCCTACGAGCAGTACTTC. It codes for CLASGRSYEQYF.

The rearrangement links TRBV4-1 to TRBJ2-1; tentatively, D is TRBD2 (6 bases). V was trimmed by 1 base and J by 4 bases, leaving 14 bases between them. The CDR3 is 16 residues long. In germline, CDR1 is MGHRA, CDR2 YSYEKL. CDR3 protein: CASSQVGGKRYNEQFF. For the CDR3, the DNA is TGCGCCAGCAGCCAAGTAGGCGGGAAACGGTACAATGAGCAGTTCTTC.

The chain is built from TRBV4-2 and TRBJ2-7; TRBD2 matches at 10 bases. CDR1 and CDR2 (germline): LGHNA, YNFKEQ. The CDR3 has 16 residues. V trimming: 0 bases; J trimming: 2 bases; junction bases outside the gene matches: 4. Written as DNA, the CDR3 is TGTGCCAGCAGCCAAGATTGGGGGACTAGCGCCTACGAGCAGTACTTC. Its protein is CASSQDWGTSAYEQYF.

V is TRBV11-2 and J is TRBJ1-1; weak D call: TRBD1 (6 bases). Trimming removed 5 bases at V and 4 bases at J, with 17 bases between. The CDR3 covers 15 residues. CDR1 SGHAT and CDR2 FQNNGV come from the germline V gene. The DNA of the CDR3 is TGTGCCAGCAGCACCCGTTCAGGGGAGTTCACTGAAGCTTTCTTT. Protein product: CASSTRSGEFTEAFF.

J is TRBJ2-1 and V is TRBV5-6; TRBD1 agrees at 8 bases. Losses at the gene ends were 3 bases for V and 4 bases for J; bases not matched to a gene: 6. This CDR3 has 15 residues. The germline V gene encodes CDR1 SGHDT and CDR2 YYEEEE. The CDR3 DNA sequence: TGTGCCAGCAGCTACGGACAGGGCAGGTACAATGAGCAGTTCTTC. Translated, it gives CASSYGQGRYNEQFF.

The CDR3 here is CASSLTPRTDYNEQFF. The CDR3 nucleotides read TGTGCCAGCAGCTTAACCCCCCGGACTGACTACAATGAGCAGTTCTTC. The chain employs TRBV7-3 and TRBJ2-1, with D perhaps TRBD2 (5 bases). The CDR3 consists of 16 residues. In germline, CDR1 is SGHTA, CDR2 FQGTGA. Trimming stripped 0 bases from V and 3 bases from J, with 12 bases between.

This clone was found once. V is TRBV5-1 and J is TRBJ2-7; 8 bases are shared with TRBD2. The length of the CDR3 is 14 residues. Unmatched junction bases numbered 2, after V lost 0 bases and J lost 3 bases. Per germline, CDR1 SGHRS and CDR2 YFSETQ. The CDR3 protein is CASSLVLAGYEQYF. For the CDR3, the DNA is TGCGCCAGCAGCTTGGTGCTAGCGGGCTACGAGCAGTACTTC.

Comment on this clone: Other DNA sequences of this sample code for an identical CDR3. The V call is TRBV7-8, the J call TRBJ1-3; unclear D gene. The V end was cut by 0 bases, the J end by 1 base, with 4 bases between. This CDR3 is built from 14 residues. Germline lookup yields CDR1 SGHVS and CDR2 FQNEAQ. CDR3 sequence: CASSLAGSGNTIYF. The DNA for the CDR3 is TGTGCCAGCAGCTTAGCAGGGTCTGGAAACACCATATATTTT.

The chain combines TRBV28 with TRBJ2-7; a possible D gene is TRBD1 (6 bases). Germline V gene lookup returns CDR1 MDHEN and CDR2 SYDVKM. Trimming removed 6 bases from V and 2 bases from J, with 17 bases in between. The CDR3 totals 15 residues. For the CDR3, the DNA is TGTGCCAGCAGCCCAAAGTACAGGGCACCCTACGAGCAGTACTTC. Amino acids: CASSPKYRAPYEQYF.

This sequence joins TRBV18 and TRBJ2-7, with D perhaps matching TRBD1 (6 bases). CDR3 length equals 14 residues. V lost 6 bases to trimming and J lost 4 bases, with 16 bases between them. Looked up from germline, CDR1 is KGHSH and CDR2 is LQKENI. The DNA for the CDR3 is TGTGCCAGCTCCCCGGACAGCCCTGCTTACGAGCAGTACTTC. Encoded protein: CASSPDSPAYEQYF.

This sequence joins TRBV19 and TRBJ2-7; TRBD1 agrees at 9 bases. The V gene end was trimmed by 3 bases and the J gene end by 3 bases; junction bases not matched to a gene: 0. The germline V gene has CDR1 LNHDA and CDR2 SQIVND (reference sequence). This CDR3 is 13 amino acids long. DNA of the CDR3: TGTGCCAGTAGTATGACAGGGGGCTACGAGCAGTACTTC. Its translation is CASSMTGGYEQYF.

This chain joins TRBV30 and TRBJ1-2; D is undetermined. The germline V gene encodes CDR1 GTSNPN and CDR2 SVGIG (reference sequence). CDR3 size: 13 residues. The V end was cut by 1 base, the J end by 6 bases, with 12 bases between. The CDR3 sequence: CAWSAGFGHGYTF. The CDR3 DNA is TGTGCCTGGAGTGCGGGGTTCGGCCATGGCTACACCTTC.

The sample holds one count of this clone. The CDR3 coding sequence is TGTGCCAGCAGTGGACTAGCGGGAGTTATGAATGAGCAGTTCTTC. It yields the protein CASSGLAGVMNEQFF. The gene calls are TRBV6-6 and TRBJ2-1, with 13 bases that match TRBD2. The CDR3 has 15 residues. Trimming took 5 bases from V and 7 from J; bases not matched to a gene: 5. Per germline, CDR1 MNHNY and CDR2 SVGAGI (reference sequence).

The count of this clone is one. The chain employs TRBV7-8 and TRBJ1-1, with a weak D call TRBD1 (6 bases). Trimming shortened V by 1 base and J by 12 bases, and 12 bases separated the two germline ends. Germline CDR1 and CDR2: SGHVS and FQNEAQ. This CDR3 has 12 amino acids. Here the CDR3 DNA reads TGTGCCAGCAGCTTAGGGGGGCGCATTTCTTTCTTT. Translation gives CASSLGGRISFF.

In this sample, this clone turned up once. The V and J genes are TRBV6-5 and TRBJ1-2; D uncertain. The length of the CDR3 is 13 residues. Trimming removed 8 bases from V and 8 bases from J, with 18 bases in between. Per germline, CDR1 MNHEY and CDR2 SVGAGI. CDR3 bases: TGTGCCAGCCTTCAAGCGGGCAGTCGAGGCTACACCTTC. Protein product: CASLQAGSRGYTF.

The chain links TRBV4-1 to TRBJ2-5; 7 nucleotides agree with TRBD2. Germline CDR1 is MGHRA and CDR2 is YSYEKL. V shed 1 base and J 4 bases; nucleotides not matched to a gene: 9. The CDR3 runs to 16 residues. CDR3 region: CASSQVNPGLIETQYF. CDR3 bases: TGCGCCAGCAGCCAAGTAAACCCGGGACTAATAGAGACCCAGTACTTC.

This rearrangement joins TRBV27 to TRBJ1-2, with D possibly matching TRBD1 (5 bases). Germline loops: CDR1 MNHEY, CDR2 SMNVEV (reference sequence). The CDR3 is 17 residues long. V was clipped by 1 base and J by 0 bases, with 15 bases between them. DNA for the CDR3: TGTGCCAGCAGTTTATTGGGAGGGGCCTCAGCTAACTATGGCTACACCTTC. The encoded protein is CASSLLGGASANYGYTF.

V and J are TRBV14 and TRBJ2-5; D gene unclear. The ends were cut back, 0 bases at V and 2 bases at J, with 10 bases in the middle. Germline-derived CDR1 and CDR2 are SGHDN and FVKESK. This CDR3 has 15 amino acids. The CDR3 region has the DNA TGTGCCAGCAGCCAAGAATTCATCCCTCAAGAGACCCAGTACTTC. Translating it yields CASSQEFIPQETQYF.

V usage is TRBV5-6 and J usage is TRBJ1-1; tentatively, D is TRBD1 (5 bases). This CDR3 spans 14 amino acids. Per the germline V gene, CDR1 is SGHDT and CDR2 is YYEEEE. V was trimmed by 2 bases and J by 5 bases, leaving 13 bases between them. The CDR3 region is CASSFGGRVTEAFF. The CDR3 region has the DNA TGTGCCAGCAGCTTTGGGGGTCGAGTAACTGAAGCTTTCTTT.

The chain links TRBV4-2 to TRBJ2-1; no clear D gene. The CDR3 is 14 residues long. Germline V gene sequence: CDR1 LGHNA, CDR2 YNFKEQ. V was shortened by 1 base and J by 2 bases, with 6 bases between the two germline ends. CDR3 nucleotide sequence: TGTGCCAGCAGCCAAGTCCTTACCTACAATGAGCAGTTCTTC. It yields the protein CASSQVLTYNEQFF.

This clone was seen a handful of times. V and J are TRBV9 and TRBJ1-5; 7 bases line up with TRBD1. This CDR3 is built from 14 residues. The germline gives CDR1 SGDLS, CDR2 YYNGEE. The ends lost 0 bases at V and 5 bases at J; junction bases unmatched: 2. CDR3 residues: CASSVGDSHQPQHF. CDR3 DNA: TGTGCCAGCAGCGTAGGGGACAGTCATCAGCCCCAGCATTTT.

The CDR3 is CASTGTDAFNYGYTF. CDR3 sequence (DNA): TGTGCCAGTACCGGGACAGACGCTTTTAACTATGGCTACACCTTC. The chain is built from TRBV6-1 and TRBJ1-2, with TRBD1 matching over 7 bases. Losses at the gene ends were 9 bases for V and 1 base for J; bases not matched to a gene: 11. This CDR3 spans 15 amino acids. The V gene's germline CDR1 is MNHNS and CDR2 SASEGT.

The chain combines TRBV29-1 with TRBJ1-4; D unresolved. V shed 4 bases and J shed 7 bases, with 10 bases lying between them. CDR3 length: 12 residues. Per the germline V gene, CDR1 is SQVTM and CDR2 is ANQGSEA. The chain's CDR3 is CSVAERGEKLFF. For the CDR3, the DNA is TGCAGCGTTGCAGAACGGGGTGAAAAACTGTTTTTT.

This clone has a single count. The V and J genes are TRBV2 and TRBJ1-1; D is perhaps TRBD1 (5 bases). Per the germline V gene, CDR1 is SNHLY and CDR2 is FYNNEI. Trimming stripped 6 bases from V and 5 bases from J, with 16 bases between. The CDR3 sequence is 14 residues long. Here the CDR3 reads CASSPWGSGTEAFF. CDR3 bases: TGTGCCAGCAGCCCCTGGGGGTCGGGAACTGAAGCTTTCTTT.

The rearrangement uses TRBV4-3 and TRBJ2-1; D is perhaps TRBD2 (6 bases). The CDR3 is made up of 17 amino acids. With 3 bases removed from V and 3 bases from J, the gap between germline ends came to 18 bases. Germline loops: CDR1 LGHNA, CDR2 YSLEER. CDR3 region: CASSQELAYEFYNEQFF. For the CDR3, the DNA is TGCGCCAGCAGCCAGGAGCTAGCGTACGAATTCTACAATGAGCAGTTCTTC.